The TCR beta chain described here comes from a study of post-analysis software for immune sequencing data. Study results and caveats: TRBV5-6, TRBV5-1 and TRBV20-1 belonged to a set of a few TRBV segments that were more frequent in patients than controls.

Presence of unique molecular identifiers characterized the TCR beta cDNA libraries. With roughly 0.85 to 11 million T cells as the source, roughly 0.5 million cDNA molecules resulted. MiXCR was run by TCRdb on the PCR reads, yielding one entry per CDR3 protein. The sample lists 750,000 to 950,000 distinct CDR3 sequences; 53% were seen once. This CDR3 comprises 15 residues. CDR1 and CDR2 (germline): SEHNR, FQNEAQ (reference sequence). The V end lost 3 bases, the J end lost 1 base, and 12 bases lay between the germline ends. This clonotype was observed a few times. Antigen: not known. The clonotype comes from a girl aged 10 to 17 with multiple sclerosis. Sequenced sample: blood. The V call is TRBV7-9, the J call TRBJ2-5; D assignment may be TRBD1 or TRBD2 (5 bases each). The CDR3 DNA reads TGTGCCAGCAGCTTGAATCCAGGGACCCAAGAGACCCAGTACTTC. It specifies CASSLNPGTQETQYF.